These 27 T cell receptor beta chains came from one sample sequenced in a study of blood T cells in healthy people across ages. PCR was performed a second time for roughly 7 to 12 cycles using a sample-barcoded 5' primer and a J-beta primer mix. Via MiXCR, TCRdb re-called the 5' RACE reads, giving one row per CDR3 protein. The table includes a few hundred thousand distinct CDR3 sequences, around a quarter detected once. The same data also went into a second study, on T cells of mothers and their children.

Sequencing was done on a sample of blood. These receptor sequences come from a boy between 2 and 10 years old in good health.

Only a few counts were recorded for this clonotype. The V and J genes are TRBV20-1 and TRBJ2-5; D not resolved. V was cut by 4 bases and J by 0 bases, with 9 bases left in between. Germline values: CDR1 DFQATT, CDR2 SNEGSKA (reference sequence). The CDR3 runs 13 residues. The CDR3 DNA reads as TGCAGTGCTACAAGACTGAACCAAGAGACCCAGTACTTC. Protein sequence: CSATRLNQETQYF.

This clonotype was seen more than once but under ten times. A read error may be the cause here, since a much bigger clone is one base away. This sequence joins TRBV29-1 and TRBJ2-1, with D unresolved. Germline CDR1 SQVTM, CDR2 ANQGSEA. CDR3 length: 13 residues. CDR3 protein: CSGEVRPYNGQFF. CDR3 nucleotides: TGCAGCGGTGAGGTTAGGCCCTACAATGGGCAGTTCTTC.

V gene TRBV11-1 combines with J gene TRBJ1-2; 8 bases line up with TRBD1. The germline CDR1 and CDR2 sequences are SGHAT and FQDESV (reference sequence). V shed 4 bases and J 3 bases; nucleotides not matched to a gene: 4. The CDR3 covers 14 residues. CDR3 sequence: CASSYGQGDYGYTF. The CDR3 nucleotides are TGTGCCAGCAGCTATGGACAGGGCGACTATGGCTACACCTTC.

The V and J genes are TRBV18 and TRBJ2-1; D ambiguous. This CDR3 comprises 13 residues. The germline gives CDR1 KGHSH, CDR2 LQKENI. Trimming cost V 2 bases and J 2 bases, with 4 bases left between them. The CDR3 protein is CASSPGAYNEQFF. CDR3 nucleotides: TGTGCCAGCTCACCAGGAGCCTACAATGAGCAGTTCTTC.

This clonotype appeared a single time. The DNA is omitted, as the CDR3 cannot be located on it reliably, and the CDR3 follows TCRdb's listing. The chain uses TRBV20-1 and TRBJ2-6; no DNA check was done on the table's D call, TRBD1. Per germline, CDR1 DFQATT and CDR2 SNEGSKA (reference sequence). Counting both end residues, the CDR3 totals 24 amino acids. CDR3 residues: CSLFLTGTEDYGYTFGSGTNVLTF.

This clonotype occurred many times. V is TRBV6-6 and J is TRBJ2-1; D may be TRBD2 (7 bases). The germline gives CDR1 MNHNY, CDR2 SVGAGI (reference sequence). CDR3 length equals 17 residues. V gave up 0 bases and J gave up 4 bases, with 16 bases separating them. CDR3 in amino acids: CASSYSGGAGVYNEQFF. CDR3 in DNA: TGTGCCAGCAGTTACTCGGGAGGGGCAGGGGTTTACAATGAGCAGTTCTTC.

This sequence joins TRBV12-3 or TRBV12-4 and TRBJ1-1, with a possible D match to TRBD1 (5 bases). Trimming took 6 bases from V and 0 from J, leaving 14 bases between them. CDR3 length: 15 residues. CDR3 protein: CASSTQGGVNTEAFF. DNA of the CDR3: TGTGCCAGCAGCACCCAGGGTGGGGTGAACACTGAAGCTTTCTTT.

This clonotype was found a few times. This chain joins TRBV4-1 and TRBJ2-4; D might be TRBD2 (6 bases). This CDR3 contains 13 residues. Germline values: CDR1 MGHRA, CDR2 YSYEKL. Deletions cut 2 bases from V and 10 bases from J, with 12 bases between. DNA of the CDR3: TGCGCCAGCAGCCAACCTAGCGTCGTTATTCAGTACTTC. Encoded protein: CASSQPSVVIQYF.

This clonotype appeared many times. The chain recombines TRBV3-1 with TRBJ2-2, with D unclear. CDR3 length: 13 amino acids. Trimming stripped 1 base from V and 5 bases from J, with 5 bases between. Germline V gives CDR1 LGHDT, CDR2 YNNKEL (reference sequence). The CDR3, as DNA: TGTGCCAGCAGCCAAGCCGGGACCGGGGAGCTGTTTTTT. Translated: CASSQAGTGELFF. Using reference TRBV3-1 and TRBJ2-2 for the parts outside the CDR3, the full variable domain is DTAVSQTPKYLVTQMGNDKSIKCEQNLGHDTMYWYKQDSKKFLKIMFSYNNKELIINETVPNRFSPKSPDKAHLNLHINSLELGDSAVYFCASSQAGTGELFFGEGSRLTVL.

The CDR3 is CASSRGFPGQVSGNTIYF. As DNA, the CDR3 is TGTGCCAGCAGCCGCGGATTCCCTGGACAGGTCTCTGGAAACACCATATATTTT. The J gene is TRBJ1-3, the V gene TRBV7-9, with TRBD1 matching 7 bases. The V and J ends lost 5 bases and 0 bases, in that order; junction bases with no gene match: 13. Germline V lookup: CDR1 SEHNR, CDR2 FQNEAQ (reference sequence). The CDR3 length is 18 residues.

The sample holds many counts of this clonotype. This rearrangement joins TRBV3-1 to TRBJ1-5, with unresolved D. CDR3 size: 15 residues. V lost 0 bases to trimming and J lost 0 bases, with 6 bases between them. CDR1 is LGHDT, CDR2 YNNKEL, per germline (reference sequence). CDR3 nucleotide sequence: TGTGCCAGCAGCCAAGATGCCGTTAGCAATCAGCCCCAGCATTTT. Translating gives CASSQDAVSNQPQHF.

This clonotype occurred many times. The chain recombines TRBV3-1 with TRBJ1-1, with D uncertain. Trimming pared 3 bases from V and 1 base from J, leaving 3 bases between. The CDR3 is made up of 12 amino acids. CDR1 is LGHDT, CDR2 YNNKEL, per germline (reference sequence). The CDR3 bases are TGTGCCAGCAGCCAGGGGAACACTGAAGCTTTCTTT. It is translated as CASSQGNTEAFF.

CDR3 nucleotides: TGCGCCAGCAGCCACCCGGTCCGGGACAGGCAAAACATTCAGTACTTC. Its translation: CASSHPVRDRQNIQYF. V gene TRBV4-1 combines with J gene TRBJ2-4; 8 nucleotides match TRBD1. Germline V lookup: CDR1 MGHRA, CDR2 YSYEKL. V lost 3 bases and J lost 5; bases outside the gene matches: 9. The CDR3 contains 16 residues.

As to this clonotype: The CDR3 carries no conserved terminal phenylalanine or tryptophan, so it likely arises from a read error. The chain joins TRBV28 to TRBJ2-1; D not resolved. The J call may be wrong; the DNA end is better matched by TRBJ2-7. This CDR3 spans 11 amino acids. Germline CDR1 and CDR2: MDHEN and SYDVKM. The chain's CDR3 is CASAEGIEQYL. DNA of the CDR3: TGTGCCAGCGCGGAAGGGATCGAGCAGTACCTC.

V usage is TRBV5-1 and J usage is TRBJ2-5; 7 nucleotides agree with TRBD1. The J call may be incorrect, as the DNA end agrees better with TRBJ2-7. CDR3 size: 15 residues. Germline loops: CDR1 SGHRS, CDR2 YFSETQ. CDR3 in DNA: TGCGCCAGCAGCTGGGCCGACAGGGACGCCAACGAGCAGTACTTC. It translates to CASSWADRDANEQYF.

The genes are TRBV12-3 or TRBV12-4 and TRBJ1-4, with 7 bases identical to TRBD1. The V segment lost 5 bases and the J segment 10 bases; nucleotides outside the gene matches: 4. This CDR3 spans 12 amino acids. CDR3 residues: CASSPQGVKLFF. The CDR3 coding sequence is TGTGCCAGCAGTCCGCAGGGGGTAAAACTGTTTTTT.

This clonotype was recorded many times. V gene TRBV6-1 combines with J gene TRBJ1-4; perhaps TRBD1 as D (6 bases). The V and J ends lost 6 bases and 8 bases respectively, with 22 bases between them. Germline values: CDR1 MNHNS, CDR2 SASEGT. CDR3 length: 16 residues. Written as DNA, the CDR3 is TGTGCCAGCAGCCGCCAGGGTTGGGGGGGGCCGGAAAAACTGTTTTTT. As protein: CASSRQGWGGPEKLFF.

The chain recombines TRBV25-1 with TRBJ1-2, with 10 bases matching TRBD1. CDR3 size: 13 residues. Germline CDR1 MGHDK, CDR2 SYGVNS. V shed 6 bases, J shed 10 bases, and the junction held 8 bases outside the gene matches. CDR3 residues: CASSPTGGGDYTF. The DNA of the CDR3 is TGTGCCAGCAGCCCGACAGGGGGCGGTGACTACACCTTC.

The chain links TRBV6-2 or TRBV6-3 to TRBJ2-5; D gene ambiguous. Judging by the DNA end, TRBJ2-7 fits better; the J call may be wrong. The CDR3 extends over 12 amino acids. CDR1 and CDR2 (germline): MNHEY, SVGEGT. The CDR3 DNA follows: TGTGCCAGCAGTTACGGGCTCTCCGAGCAGTACTTC. This gives the protein CASSYGLSEQYF.

The chain has TRBV2 and TRBJ2-3; TRBD2 aligns across 9 bases. The CDR3 has 18 amino acids. The germline gives CDR1 SNHLY, CDR2 FYNNEI. V gave up 3 bases and J gave up 1 base; unmatched junction bases: 11. CDR3 region: CASSDLGTSLLRTDTQYF. CDR3 bases: TGTGCCAGCAGTGACCTGGGGACTAGCCTTTTGCGCACAGATACGCAGTATTTT.

The CDR3 region has the DNA TGCGCCAGCAGCTTGGGCCGGTATTTCTCCTACGAGCAGTACTTC. The encoded protein is CASSLGRYFSYEQYF. The chain recombines TRBV5-1 with TRBJ2-7; D not resolved. The germline gives CDR1 SGHRS, CDR2 YFSETQ. V lost 0 bases and J 0 bases, leaving 10 bases between the germline ends. The CDR3 loop spans 15 amino acids.

This clonotype occurred a few times. In DNA, the CDR3 is TGTGCCAGCAGTGTTCTCTGGACAGGGATCAGCAATCAGCCCCAGCATTTT. Protein product: CASSVLWTGISNQPQHF. This rearrangement joins TRBV2 to TRBJ1-5, with TRBD1 identical over 8 bases. Germline V CDR1 and CDR2: SNHLY, FYNNEI. The CDR3 is 17 amino acids. Germline trimming cut 4 bases from V and 1 base from J; bases unmatched to any gene: 9. The entire variable domain, with the rest obtained from reference TRBV2 and TRBJ1-5, is as follows: EPEVTQTPSHQVTQMGQEVILRCVPISNHLYFYWYRQILGQKVEFLVSFYNNEISEKSEIFDDQFSVERPDGSNFTLKIRSTKLEDSAMYFCASSVLWTGISNQPQHFGDGTRLSIL.

This clonotype was picked up a small number of times. V gene TRBV5-1 combines with J gene TRBJ2-5; 7 nucleotides match TRBD2. V shed 0 bases, J shed 4 bases, and the junction held 3 bases outside the gene matches. The germline V gene has CDR1 SGHRS and CDR2 YFSETQ. The CDR3 is 14 residues long. The CDR3 reads CASSLALAAETQYF. For the CDR3, the DNA is TGCGCCAGCAGCTTGGCGCTAGCGGCAGAGACCCAGTACTTC.

The chain joins TRBV13 to TRBJ2-2; D is unresolved. Germline CDR1 and CDR2: PRHDT and FYEKMQ (reference sequence). Trimming took 7 bases from V and 0 from J, leaving 21 bases between them. The CDR3 spans 18 residues. CDR3 sequence: CASTAYSSGPANTGELFF. CDR3 DNA: TGTGCCAGCACCGCTTACTCGTCAGGACCTGCGAACACCGGGGAGCTGTTTTTT.

The chain carries TRBV7-2 and TRBJ2-5; D is possibly TRBD1 (5 bases). The J call may be faulty, since TRBJ2-1 better matches the DNA end. The CDR3 has 12 amino acids. CDR1 and CDR2 from the germline V gene are SGHTA and FQGNSA. In DNA form, the CDR3 reads TGTGCCAGCAGCTCCCAGGGCGGTGAGCAGTTCTTC. It codes for CASSSQGGEQFF.

The rearrangement links TRBV6-6 to TRBJ1-1; TRBD1 might be the D (5 bases). Trimming cost V 5 bases and J 1 base, with 8 bases left between them. In germline, CDR1 is MNHNY, CDR2 SVGAGI (reference sequence). This CDR3 has 13 amino acids. CDR3 protein: CASSTGRNTEAFF. The DNA of the CDR3 is TGTGCCAGCAGTACGGGGCGGAACACTGAAGCTTTCTTT.

This sequence joins TRBV10-3 and TRBJ2-7; tentative D call: TRBD2 (5 bases). CDR1 and CDR2 (germline): ENHRY, SYGVKD. The CDR3 totals 13 residues. V was pared by 4 bases and J by 7 bases, with 14 bases between. The CDR3 loop reads CAISVPPRGEQYF. The CDR3, as DNA: TGTGCCATCAGTGTACCGCCCCGCGGGGAGCAGTACTTC.